The TCR beta chain under discussion was sequenced for a study of cytomegalovirus exposure and HLA in healthy donors. Both 60 Vbeta primers and 13 Jbeta primers went into the PCR. Measured with immunoSEQ multiplex PCR; TCRdb has only the in-frame clones, and not every one. The sample contains around 180,000 clones, roughly 84% of which appear only once. Trimming pared 3 bases from V and 5 bases from J, leaving 5 bases between. CDR3 length: 12 residues. The V gene's germline CDR1 is SGHTA and CDR2 FQGNSA. This TCR came from a girl less than two years old in good health and CMV-seronegative. Sequencing used PBMCs. The chain recombines TRBV7-2 with TRBJ2-1; no clear D. The CDR3 DNA is TGTGCCAGCAGCTTTCAGAACAATGAGCAGTTCTTC. Its protein product is CASSFQNNEQFF.